The following is a T cell receptor (beta chain) sequence with its context. V was pared by 3 bases and J by 5 bases, with 6 bases of the junction left unmatched. The CDR3 covers 14 residues. The germline CDR1 and CDR2 sequences are KGHSH and LQKENI. This entry comes from a study of Graves' ophthalmopathy and Graves' hyperthyroidism. Amplification of the TCR beta CDR3 regions used RNA transcripts (as template). HTBI primers served in a first-round RT-PCR, which a second-round multiplex PCR followed. From the multiplex PCR reads, TCRdb called clonotypes with MiXCR, one entry per CDR3 protein. The sample lists over 450,000 distinct CDR3 sequences, approximately 15% occurring once.

J is TRBJ2-7 and V is TRBV18, with 8 bases identical to TRBD1. The source material was blood. This clonotype was sampled from a woman in her twenties or thirties with Graves' ophthalmopathy. CDR3 amino acids: CASSPTDRVDEQYF. The CDR3 DNA is TGTGCCAGCTCACCCACGGACAGGGTAGACGAGCAGTACTTC.